This TCR beta chain was documented in a study of radiotherapy plus CTLA-4 blockade in lung cancer. Study-level points and caveats: Among blood TCR repertoires after radiotherapy plus ipilimumab, tumor-derived clones expanded. Reported findings show early blood T cell clone dynamics, with interferon-beta, best predicted response.

The CDR3 length is 15 residues. Looked up from germline, CDR1 is MNHEY and CDR2 is SVGAGI. Losses at the gene ends were 7 bases for V and 0 bases for J; bases not matched to a gene: 6. In regard to this clone: Its specificity is unknown.

TCRdb keeps only in-frame clones here, not all; method: immunoSEQ multiplex PCR. Of roughly 110,000 clones in the sample, 85% to 90% were seen once. The sequencing used peripheral blood, collected from a patient treated with radiotherapy plus ipilimumab. The chain couples TRBV6-5 to TRBJ2-1; 7 bases are shared with TRBD1. The sequence was obtained from a human donor with non-small cell lung cancer that progressed on radiotherapy plus ipilimumab. Some clones in this sample may be carry-over from other donors' samples. The CDR3 loop is CASTYTGASYNEQFF. The CDR3 region has the DNA TGTGCCAGCACCTACACAGGGGCCTCCTACAATGAGCAGTTCTTC.